These 10 T cell receptor beta chains were sequenced from one sample in a study of T cell repertoires in cytomegalovirus infection. Their target antigens are unknown. TCRdb fed the reads into MiXCR, producing one record per CDR3 protein. The sample holds around 430,000 distinct CDR3 sequences, 42% seen once. The sequences come from cultured PBMCs, collected from culture after CMV antigen stimulation. All receptors come from a human donor in good health (CMV status not recorded). Some clones in this sample may be carry-over from other donors' samples.

V and J are TRBV10-3 and TRBJ2-7, with 15 bases identical to TRBD2. This CDR3 comprises 19 residues. Trimming took 0 bases from V and 0 from J; bases not matched to a gene: 6. Germline V gene data show CDR1 as ENHRY and CDR2 as SYGVKD. CDR3 DNA sequence: TGTGCCATCAGTGAGTCTTGGACTAGCGGGAGGGTGAGCTCCTACGAGCAGTACTTC. Its protein is CAISESWTSGRVSSYEQYF.

The CDR3 DNA sequence: TGTGCCAGCAGTCGGAGTACGCGGGAGGAGCAGTTCTTC. Its translation: CASSRSTREEQFF. V gene TRBV7-2 combines with J gene TRBJ2-1; 7 nucleotides line up with TRBD2. The CDR3 covers 13 residues. V lost 6 bases to trimming and J lost 10 bases; unmatched junction nucleotides: 9. The germline CDR1 and CDR2 sequences are SGHTA and FQGNSA.

The V gene is TRBV7-6, the J gene TRBJ2-3; a weak D match, TRBD2 (7 bases). Germline CDR1 and CDR2: SGHVS and FNYEAQ. The CDR3 runs 14 residues. Trimming removed 5 bases at V and 7 bases at J, with 16 bases between. The chain's CDR3 is CASSPGGGANTQYF. In nucleotides, the CDR3 is TGTGCCAGCAGCCCAGGTGGGGGGGCAAATACGCAGTATTTT.

This chain uses TRBV7-2 with TRBJ1-6; possible D gene TRBD1, 5 bases. The V and J ends lost 5 bases and 8 bases respectively, with 19 bases between them. Germline CDR1 is SGHTA and CDR2 is FQGNSA. The CDR3 covers 16 residues. The CDR3 nucleotides read TGTGCCAGCAGCGTTACCGGGACCCGGCTAGATTCACCCCTCCACTTT. The encoded protein is CASSVTGTRLDSPLHF.

V and J are TRBV7-2 and TRBJ2-2; 11 bases are shared with TRBD2. Germline lookup yields CDR1 SGHTA and CDR2 FQGNSA. The V segment lost 3 bases and the J segment 4 bases; nucleotides outside the gene matches: 4. The CDR3 runs to 16 residues. Here the CDR3 DNA reads TGTGCCAGCAGCTTGCACCTAGCGGGAGGCACCGGGGAGCTGTTTTTT. Protein sequence: CASSLHLAGGTGELFF.

The gene calls are TRBV12-3 or TRBV12-4 and TRBJ2-2; unclear D gene. This CDR3 is 15 amino acids long. The V and J ends lost 2 bases and 7 bases respectively, with 14 bases between them. This CDR3 reads CASSLRVFARGELFF. The DNA of the CDR3 is TGTGCCAGCAGTTTAAGAGTTTTCGCACGCGGGGAGCTGTTTTTT.

This chain uses TRBV28 with TRBJ1-2; D gene unclear. Germline CDR1 MDHEN, CDR2 SYDVKM. The CDR3 extends over 13 amino acids. V was shortened by 2 bases and J by 5 bases, with 9 bases between the two germline ends. This CDR3 is CASSLKVPYGYTF. The CDR3 DNA is TGTGCCAGCAGTTTAAAGGTGCCGTATGGCTACACCTTC.

This chain links TRBV12-3 or TRBV12-4 with TRBJ2-1; D is possibly TRBD1 or TRBD2 (5 bases each). This CDR3 comprises 14 residues. Trimming took 5 bases from V and 8 from J, leaving 16 bases between them. CDR3 in amino acids: CASSRGDPGHEQFF. In DNA form, the CDR3 reads TGTGCCAGCAGTCGAGGGGACCCCGGTCATGAGCAGTTCTTC.

This clonotype was observed many times. The rearrangement links TRBV7-8 to TRBJ2-1; no clear D. The CDR3 length is 13 residues. CDR1 and CDR2 from the germline V gene are SGHVS and FQNEAQ. Trimming cost V 1 base and J 5 bases, with 6 bases left between them. The CDR3 region has the DNA TGTGCCAGCAGCTTAGTGCGCCACAATGAGCAGTTCTTC. Protein: CASSLVRHNEQFF.

This chain connects TRBV6-1 to TRBJ2-4; D may be TRBD2 (5 bases). The CDR3 covers 17 residues. Germline assignment: CDR1 MNHNS and CDR2 SASEGT. V lost 5 bases to trimming and J lost 5 bases, with 22 bases between them. The CDR3 DNA follows: TGTGCCAGCAGTTACGACTCTAGCCCCCAGGTCCAAAACATTCAGTACTTC. Its protein is CASSYDSSPQVQNIQYF.